The 15 T cell receptor beta chains presented below share a single source sample, sequenced in a study of OX40 agonist ivuxolimab in advanced cancers. Sequenced by immunoSEQ multiplex PCR; TCRdb stores in-frame clones only, minus some. The table records some 140,000 clones, approximately 94% of them present only once. This sample comprised CD4+ or CD8+ T cells sorted from blood, obtained in a trial of the OX40 agonist ivuxolimab. The receptors shown here come from an adult with an advanced solid tumor such as melanoma, head and neck, liver or kidney cancer.

The J gene is TRBJ2-2, the V gene TRBV18; either TRBD1 or TRBD2 may supply D (5 bases each). Germline CDR1 is KGHSH and CDR2 is LQKENI. The CDR3 totals 15 residues. V gave up 8 bases and J gave up 6 bases, with 19 bases separating them. The CDR3 is CASEGSAVGPGELFF. The CDR3 DNA is TGTGCCAGCGAGGGGAGTGCCGTTGGGCCCGGGGAGCTGTTTTTT.

The chain links TRBV19 to TRBJ1-1; D not certain. This CDR3 region has 15 residues. CDR1 is LNHDA, CDR2 SQIVND, per germline (reference sequence). Between the trimmed V and J ends, which lost 6 bases and 6 bases, there was a span of 20 bases. CDR3: CASSPRSTVVAEAFF. The CDR3 nucleotides read TGTGCCAGTAGCCCCCGCTCAACAGTGGTCGCTGAAGCTTTCTTT.

CDR3 protein: CASSSGRTTYEQFF. The CDR3, as DNA: TGTGCCAGCAGTAGCGGGAGGACTACTTATGAGCAGTTCTTC. The chain employs TRBV6-5 and TRBJ2-1, with TRBD2 identical over 9 bases. CDR1 is MNHEY, CDR2 SVGAGI, per germline. V lost 5 bases and J lost 8; bases outside the gene matches: 7. The CDR3 is 14 amino acids.

CDR3 nucleotide sequence: TGCGCCAGCAGAAACCTGGGAGGGATGCAGGGCGGGTTTGATACGCAGTATTTT. Translated: CASRNLGGMQGGFDTQYF. V usage is TRBV5-1 and J usage is TRBJ2-3, with 7 bases matching TRBD2. The CDR3 covers 18 residues. J was trimmed by 6 bases and V by 5 bases; bases with no gene match: 21. The germline V gene has CDR1 SGHRS and CDR2 YFSETQ.

The rearrangement joins TRBV28 to TRBJ2-7, with TRBD2 identical over 11 bases. Germline CDR1 is MDHEN and CDR2 is SYDVKM. The CDR3 has 15 residues. Trimming took 5 bases from V and 3 from J; bases not matched to a gene: 6. CDR3 sequence reads: CASSDGTSGNYEQYF. The CDR3 coding sequence is TGTGCCAGCAGTGACGGGACTAGCGGTAACTACGAGCAGTACTTC.

The J gene is TRBJ2-7, the V gene TRBV19; D may be TRBD1 (6 bases). CDR3 size: 13 residues. Trimming removed 1 base at V and 6 bases at J, with 10 bases between. Germline values: CDR1 LNHDA, CDR2 SQIVND (reference sequence). CDR3 sequence (DNA): TGTGCCAGTAGTATAGGGCAGGGGCTCGAGCAGTACTTC. Amino acid sequence: CASSIGQGLEQYF.

The sample holds one count of this clone. This rearrangement joins TRBV5-1 to TRBJ2-7, with D possibly TRBD2 on 7 matching bases. Germline CDR1 SGHRS, CDR2 YFSETQ. The V end was cut by 1 base, the J end by 2 bases, with 16 bases between. The length of the CDR3 is 16 residues. The CDR3 here is CASSLSVDGGPYEQYF. The CDR3 nucleotides are TGCGCCAGCAGCTTGTCTGTGGACGGGGGGCCCTACGAGCAGTACTTC. Complete variable domain (other parts from reference TRBV5-1 and TRBJ2-7): KAGVTQTPRYLIKTRGQQVTLSCSPISGHRSVSWYQQTPGQGLQFLFEYFSETQRNKGNFPGRFSGRQFSNSRSEMNVSTLELGDSALYLCASSLSVDGGPYEQYFGPGTRLTVT.

This clone was seen once. V gene TRBV5-4 combines with J gene TRBJ1-5; possible D gene TRBD1, 6 bases. The V and J ends lost 4 bases and 4 bases respectively, with 15 bases between them. The CDR3 runs 15 residues. Germline-derived CDR1 and CDR2 are SGHNT and YYREEE (reference sequence). CDR3 DNA sequence: TGTGCCAGCAGCCAACAGGGAGTGGTGAATCAGCCCCAGCATTTT. Translated: CASSQQGVVNQPQHF.

The chain uses TRBV20-1 and TRBJ2-5; the D gene is possibly TRBD2 (5 bases). CDR1 and CDR2 from the germline V gene are DFQATT and SNEGSKA (reference sequence). V lost 5 bases, J lost 4 bases, and 5 bases lay in between. The CDR3 length is 10 residues. The CDR3: CSAGRETQYF. The DNA of the CDR3 is TGCAGTGCTGGGAGAGAGACCCAGTACTTC.

DNA of the CDR3: TGTGCCAGCGGGGATTATTCCTACGAGCAGTACTTC. It specifies CASGDYSYEQYF. This rearrangement joins TRBV6-5 to TRBJ2-7; D gene unclear. The CDR3 spans 12 residues. The V end lost 8 bases, the J end lost 1 base, and 9 bases lay between the germline ends. Germline V gene lookup returns CDR1 MNHEY and CDR2 SVGAGI.

This clone was seen just once. This chain links TRBV6-5 with TRBJ2-5; D ambiguous. The CDR3 runs 13 residues. Deletions cut 4 bases from V and 4 bases from J, with 10 bases between. Germline V gene lookup returns CDR1 MNHEY and CDR2 SVGAGI. The chain's CDR3 is CASSSGSGETQYF. The CDR3 bases are TGTGCCAGCAGTTCTGGGTCGGGAGAGACCCAGTACTTC.

The chain carries TRBV5-8 and TRBJ1-1, with 7 bases identical to TRBD1. CDR1 and CDR2 from the germline V gene are SGHTS and YDEGEE. The CDR3 totals 14 residues. The J segment lost 1 base and the V segment lost 4 bases, leaving 4 bases of the junction unmatched. The DNA for the CDR3 is TGTGCCAGCAGCAAGCGACAGGGGAACACTGAAGCTTTCTTT. Amino acids: CASSKRQGNTEAFF.

This clone was seen once. The chain carries TRBV7-9 and TRBJ2-2, with 15 bases aligning to TRBD2. Germline values: CDR1 SEHNR, CDR2 FQNEAQ (reference sequence). J lost 6 bases, V lost 4 bases, and 6 bases had no gene match. The CDR3 contains 17 residues. CDR3 nucleotides: TGTGCCAGCAGCTACGCCGGACTAGCGGGAGGGGCCGGGGAGCTGTTTTTT. This gives the protein CASSYAGLAGGAGELFF.

V gene TRBV6-1 combines with J gene TRBJ1-3; TRBD1 matches at 10 bases. Unmatched junction bases numbered 9, after V lost 1 base and J lost 3 bases. Germline values: CDR1 MNHNS, CDR2 SASEGT. This CDR3 contains 18 residues. The CDR3 sequence: CASSEGAWGQGLGNTIYF. CDR3 coding DNA: TGTGCCAGCAGTGAAGGCGCGTGGGGACAGGGGCTTGGAAACACCATATATTTT.

The chain joins TRBV14 to TRBJ2-4; 10 positions match TRBD1. The CDR3 has 16 residues. Germline CDR1 and CDR2: SGHDN and FVKESK. The trim removed 3 bases at V and 2 bases at J, leaving 4 bases unmatched. Written as DNA, the CDR3 is TGTGCCAGCAGCCAGACAGGGGGCGCACCCAAAAACATTCAGTACTTC. Amino acids: CASSQTGGAPKNIQYF.